The rows below give T cell receptor beta chains drawn from one sample of a study of molecular identifiers for immune sequencing clone quantification. TCRdb re-called the PCR reads through MiXCR, storing one row per CDR3 protein. The sample contains hundreds of thousands of distinct CDR3 sequences, about 22% of which appear only once. The sequenced sample was naive CD8+ T cells from blood, with Jurkat cell RNA spiked in. These receptors originate from a human donor in good health. Some libraries in this study had Jurkat cell RNA spiked in. The CDR3 runs from the conserved cysteine through the conserved F or W. A D gene is named only where the DNA matches it firmly. Only part of the rows carry a size: once, few, many, or a class if the clone is expanded.

cdr3_aa: CAGSLELGGFGNTIYF; cdr3_nt: TGTGCCGGCAGCTTAGAACTCGGGGGATTCGGAAACACCATATATTTT; v_call: TRBV7-9; d_call: -; j_call: TRBJ1-3; clone_size: -
cdr3_aa: CASSHTGRPNTEAFF; cdr3_nt: TGTGCCAGCAGCCACACGGGCCGACCGAACACTGAAGCTTTCTTT; v_call: TRBV7-8; d_call: -; j_call: TRBJ1-1; clone_size: many
cdr3_aa: CASSLKLAGVAHDTQYF; cdr3_nt: TGTGCCAGCAGTTTAAAACTAGCGGGGGTCGCTCATGATACGCAGTATTTT; v_call: TRBV12-3/TRBV12-4; d_call: TRBD2; j_call: TRBJ2-3; clone_size: few
cdr3_aa: CASSPAGNVNNQPQHF; cdr3_nt: TGTGCCAGCAGCCCGGCAGGCAACGTTAACAATCAGCCCCAGCATTTT; v_call: TRBV28; d_call: -; j_call: TRBJ1-5; clone_size: many
cdr3_aa: CASSWGAGADTQYF; cdr3_nt: TGTGCCAGCAGTTGGGGGGCTGGGGCAGATACGCAGTATTTT; v_call: TRBV12-3/TRBV12-4; d_call: -; j_call: TRBJ2-3; clone_size: many
cdr3_aa: CASSFSSGGNTGELFF; cdr3_nt: TGTGCCAGCAGCTTTTCTAGCGGGGGGAACACCGGGGAGCTGTTTTTT; v_call: TRBV7-6; d_call: TRBD2; j_call: TRBJ2-2; clone_size: -
cdr3_aa: CASSVGTRENEQFF; cdr3_nt: TGTGCCAGCAGCGTCGGGACAAGAGAGAATGAGCAGTTCTTC; v_call: TRBV9; d_call: -; j_call: TRBJ2-1; clone_size: many
cdr3_aa: CASSPQREETQYF; cdr3_nt: TGTGCCAGCAGTCCTCAGCGGGAAGAGACCCAGTACTTC; v_call: TRBV25-1; d_call: -; j_call: TRBJ2-5; clone_size: -
cdr3_aa: CASSPWGNSGANVLTF; cdr3_nt: TGCGCCAGCAGCCCGTGGGGAAACTCTGGGGCCAACGTCCTGACTTTC; v_call: TRBV4-1; d_call: -; j_call: TRBJ2-6; clone_size: many
cdr3_aa: CASSFRDRAYGYTF; cdr3_nt: TGTGCCAGCAGCTTCCGGGACAGGGCCTATGGCTACACCTTC; v_call: TRBV7-9; d_call: TRBD1; j_call: TRBJ1-2; clone_size: once
cdr3_aa: CAWSDRGLTYEQYF; cdr3_nt: TGTGCCTGGAGTGACAGGGGGCTGACCTACGAGCAGTACTTC; v_call: TRBV30; d_call: TRBD1; j_call: TRBJ2-7; clone_size: -
cdr3_aa: CAWSVQISYEQYF; cdr3_nt: TGTGCCTGGAGTGTACAGATCTCCTACGAGCAGTACTTC; v_call: TRBV30; d_call: -; j_call: TRBJ2-7; clone_size: few
cdr3_aa: CASSFLSSGNHYEQYF; cdr3_nt: TGTGCCAGCAGTTTCCTGTCTAGCGGGAACCACTACGAGCAGTACTTC; v_call: TRBV28; d_call: TRBD2; j_call: TRBJ2-7; clone_size: few
cdr3_aa: CSVLRNNEQYF; cdr3_nt: TGCAGCGTTCTCCGGAACAATGAGCAGTACTTC; v_call: TRBV29-1; d_call: -; j_call: TRBJ2-7; clone_size: -
cdr3_aa: CASMLNPEAFF; cdr3_nt: TGTGCCAGCATGCTGAACCCTGAAGCTTTCTTT; v_call: TRBV27; d_call: -; j_call: TRBJ1-1; clone_size: few
cdr3_aa: CASSTGTGVQPQHF; cdr3_nt: TGTGCCAGTAGTACGGGGACAGGGGTCCAGCCCCAGCATTTT; v_call: TRBV19; d_call: TRBD1; j_call: TRBJ1-5; clone_size: many
cdr3_aa: CASSQGTGIPDTQYF; cdr3_nt: TGCGCCAGCAGCCAAGGGACAGGGATCCCAGATACGCAGTATTTT; v_call: TRBV4-3; d_call: TRBD1; j_call: TRBJ2-3; clone_size: many
cdr3_aa: CAWSADIYEQYF; cdr3_nt: TGTGCCTGGAGTGCCGACATATACGAGCAGTACTTC; v_call: TRBV30; d_call: -; j_call: TRBJ2-7; clone_size: -
cdr3_aa: CASSLTTGTAPEKLFF; cdr3_nt: TGTGCCAGCAGCTTAACAACCGGGACAGCCCCTGAAAAACTGTTTTTT; v_call: TRBV7-9; d_call: TRBD1; j_call: TRBJ1-4; clone_size: few
cdr3_aa: CASSYGTPNTEAFF; cdr3_nt: TGTGCCAGCAGTTACGGGACACCAAACACTGAAGCTTTCTTT; v_call: TRBV6-2/TRBV6-3; d_call: -; j_call: TRBJ1-1; clone_size: few
cdr3_aa: CASSSEEEQYF; cdr3_nt: TGTGCCAGCAGCTCCGAGGAGGAGCAGTACTTC; v_call: TRBV7-9; d_call: -; j_call: TRBJ2-7; clone_size: many
cdr3_aa: CASSQDLGTGLNSPLHF; cdr3_nt: TGCGCCAGCAGCCAAGATTTGGGGACAGGACTTAATTCACCCCTCCACTTT; v_call: TRBV4-1; d_call: TRBD1; j_call: TRBJ1-6; clone_size: -
cdr3_aa: CASSAGQYYGYTF; cdr3_nt: TGTGCCAGCAGCGCTGGACAGTACTACGGCTACACCTTC; v_call: TRBV6-2/TRBV6-3; d_call: -; j_call: TRBJ1-2; clone_size: many
cdr3_aa: CASSQSGNTEAFF; cdr3_nt: TGTGCCAGCAGCCAATCGGGGAACACTGAAGCTTTCTTT; v_call: TRBV16; d_call: -; j_call: TRBJ1-1; clone_size: -
cdr3_aa: CASSSSGTLADTQYF; cdr3_nt: TGTGCCAGCAGTTCGTCGGGGACCCTTGCAGATACGCAGTATTTT; v_call: TRBV6-2/TRBV6-3; d_call: -; j_call: TRBJ2-3; clone_size: few
cdr3_aa: CASSQETYEQYF; cdr3_nt: TGTGCCAGCAGCCAAGAGACCTACGAGCAGTACTTC; v_call: TRBV3-1; d_call: -; j_call: TRBJ2-7; clone_size: few
cdr3_aa: CATSGPGLAGSTDTQYF; cdr3_nt: TGTGCCACCAGTGGCCCGGGACTAGCGGGATCCACAGATACGCAGTATTTT; v_call: TRBV24-1; d_call: TRBD2; j_call: TRBJ2-3; clone_size: -
cdr3_aa: CSVEWAGGEQYF; cdr3_nt: TGCAGCGTTGAATGGGCAGGGGGCGAGCAGTACTTC; v_call: TRBV29-1; d_call: TRBD1; j_call: TRBJ2-7; clone_size: many
cdr3_aa: CASSYNSVLNTEAFF; cdr3_nt: TGTGCCAGCAGCTATAACAGCGTCCTGAACACTGAAGCTTTCTTT; v_call: TRBV5-6; d_call: -; j_call: TRBJ1-1; clone_size: many
cdr3_aa: CSAKGLAGSDTQYF; cdr3_nt: TGCAGTGCTAAGGGACTAGCGGGGTCAGATACGCAGTATTTT; v_call: TRBV20-1; d_call: TRBD2; j_call: TRBJ2-3; clone_size: many
cdr3_aa: CASRFRDGDQPQHF; cdr3_nt: TGTGCCAGCAGGTTTAGGGACGGTGATCAGCCCCAGCATTTT; v_call: TRBV28; d_call: -; j_call: TRBJ1-5; clone_size: -
cdr3_aa: CASSWGQPGYTDTQYF; cdr3_nt: TGCGCCAGCAGCTGGGGACAGCCGGGATACACAGATACGCAGTATTTT; v_call: TRBV5-1; d_call: TRBD1; j_call: TRBJ2-3; clone_size: many
cdr3_aa: CASKQTGGPTNKKLFF; cdr3_nt: TGTGCCAGCAAGCAAACAGGGGGCCCAACTAATAAAAAACTGTTTTTT; v_call: TRBV12-3/TRBV12-4; d_call: TRBD1; j_call: TRBJ1-4; clone_size: -
cdr3_aa: CATSRSGVEVRGGETQYF; cdr3_nt: TGTGCCACCAGCCGGAGCGGAGTAGAGGTTCGGGGAGGAGAGACCCAGTACTTC; v_call: TRBV15; d_call: -; j_call: TRBJ2-5; clone_size: -
cdr3_aa: CASSPTGLFTDTQYF; cdr3_nt: TGTGCCAGCAGTCCTACAGGGCTTTTCACAGATACGCAGTATTTT; v_call: TRBV11-2; d_call: -; j_call: TRBJ2-3; clone_size: many
cdr3_aa: CASSIVGGEPSYEQYF; cdr3_nt: TGTGCCAGTAGTATAGTTGGGGGAGAGCCCTCCTACGAGCAGTACTTC; v_call: TRBV19; d_call: -; j_call: TRBJ2-7; clone_size: few
cdr3_aa: CASSSGPNQETQYF; cdr3_nt: TGTGCCAGCAGTAGCGGGCCAAACCAAGAGACCCAGTACTTC; v_call: TRBV2; d_call: -; j_call: TRBJ2-5; clone_size: many
cdr3_aa: CASAGPHTDTQYF; cdr3_nt: TGTGCCAGCGCGGGTCCTCACACAGATACGCAGTATTTT; v_call: TRBV11-2; d_call: -; j_call: TRBJ2-3; clone_size: many
cdr3_aa: CASSQDGQINQPQHF; cdr3_nt: TGCGCCAGCAGCCAAGATGGGCAGATCAATCAGCCCCAGCATTTT; v_call: TRBV4-3; d_call: -; j_call: TRBJ1-5; clone_size: many
cdr3_aa: CASSYGGGETQYF; cdr3_nt: TGTGCCAGCAGTTACGGCGGGGGAGAGACCCAGTACTTC; v_call: TRBV6-5; d_call: TRBD2; j_call: TRBJ2-5; clone_size: many
cdr3_aa: CASSYPQSKSDATNLAKNIQYF; cdr3_nt: TGTGCCAGCAGTTACCCTCAATCGAAGAGTGACGCCACAAACCTAGCCAAAAACATTCAGTACTTC; v_call: TRBV6-6; d_call: -; j_call: TRBJ2-4; clone_size: few